Shown below are 20 T cell receptor beta chains from a single sample sequenced in a study of T cells after yellow fever vaccination. In TCRdb, the 5' RACE reads were re-called with MiXCR into one record per CDR3 protein. This table holds 300,000 to 350,000 distinct CDR3 sequences, roughly 4% found once. The starting material was PBMCs, obtained 5 days after the yellow fever booster vaccination. These receptors were taken from a man in his late teens or twenties who received the YFV17D yellow fever vaccine.

This clonotype was recorded a few times. The gene calls are TRBV5-5 and TRBJ2-2; possible D gene TRBD2, 6 bases. Germline V gene data show CDR1 as SGHKS and CDR2 as YYEKEE (reference sequence). Trimming took off 4 bases at V and 3 bases at J, with 13 bases between the two ends. There are 15 residues in the CDR3. The CDR3 coding sequence is TGTGCCAGCAGCCTGAGGAGGGCGGACACCGGGGAGCTGTTTTTT. Protein sequence: CASSLRRADTGELFF.

The rearrangement links TRBV2 to TRBJ2-5; tentative D call: TRBD1 (6 bases). CDR1 and CDR2 (germline): SNHLY, FYNNEI. Trimming shortened V by 10 bases and J by 5 bases, and 14 bases separated the two germline ends. The CDR3 totals 12 residues. The CDR3 nucleotides are TGTGCCACCCTGGACAGAGGGGAGACCCAGTACTTC. Its protein is CATLDRGETQYF.

This clonotype was found a few times. The genes are TRBV24-1 and TRBJ2-3; unclear D gene. V gave up 2 bases and J gave up 6 bases, with 2 bases separating them. This CDR3 region has 11 residues. CDR1 and CDR2 from the germline V gene are KGHDR and SFDVKD. In DNA, the CDR3 is TGTGCCACCAGTGATTGGGATACGCAGTATTTT. Translated: CATSDWDTQYF.

This clonotype came up once. The chain employs TRBV5-1 and TRBJ2-5, with D maybe TRBD1 (5 bases). V was cut by 7 bases and J by 2 bases, with 12 bases left in between. This CDR3 is 13 amino acids long. Germline V CDR1 and CDR2: SGHRS, YFSETQ. The CDR3 DNA sequence: TGCGCCAGCCGACGGACAAGGCAAGAGACCCAGTACTTC. Its protein product is CASRRTRQETQYF. Based on the CDR3 plus reference TRBV5-1 and TRBJ2-5, the full variable domain is KAGVTQTPRYLIKTRGQQVTLSCSPISGHRSVSWYQQTPGQGLQFLFEYFSETQRNKGNFPGRFSGRQFSNSRSEMNVSTLELGDSALYLCASRRTRQETQYFGPGTRLLVL.

This clonotype came up many times. The chain recombines TRBV7-8 with TRBJ2-1; TRBD1 agrees at 7 bases. V lost 3 bases, J lost 6 bases, and 11 bases stayed unmatched. There are 16 residues in the CDR3. CDR1 and CDR2 from the germline V gene are SGHVS and FQNEAQ. Written as DNA, the CDR3 is TGTGCCAGCAGCTTCCACAGGGGTGCCGTCTTCAATGAGCAGTTCTTC. It codes for CASSFHRGAVFNEQFF.

CDR3 nucleotide sequence: TGTGCCAGCAGCCGGGACCTTAACACCTACGAGCAGTACGTC. It is translated as CASSRDLNTYEQYV. V is TRBV6-2 or TRBV6-3 and J is TRBJ2-7, with D possibly called TRBD1 or TRBD2 (5 bases each). Germline CDR1 MNHEY, CDR2 SVGEGT. Trimming removed 6 bases from V and 2 bases from J, with 14 bases in between. CDR3 length: 14 amino acids.

Ten or more counts support this clonotype. V gene TRBV20-1 combines with J gene TRBJ2-7; D is unclear. The CDR3 runs 13 residues. The V gene lost 0 bases and the J gene lost 2 bases, with 8 bases spanning the gap. CDR1 DFQATT and CDR2 SNEGSKA come from the germline V gene (reference sequence). The CDR3 sequence is CSARDRLTYEQYF. The CDR3 DNA is TGCAGTGCTAGAGATCGGCTAACCTACGAGCAGTACTTC.

V gene TRBV12-3 or TRBV12-4 combines with J gene TRBJ1-5; TRBD1 aligns across 9 bases. The CDR3 contains 17 residues. V shed 4 bases and J 6 bases; nucleotides not matched to a gene: 13. This CDR3 reads CASSSRTGAIGGQPQHF. The CDR3 DNA sequence: TGTGCCAGCAGTTCCCGGACAGGGGCCATCGGGGGTCAGCCCCAGCATTTT.

This clonotype was observed a few times. The chain links TRBV7-2 to TRBJ1-5; D is perhaps TRBD1 (6 bases). The CDR3 consists of 14 residues. The germline gives CDR1 SGHTA, CDR2 FQGNSA. Trimming stripped 4 bases from V and 3 bases from J, with 10 bases between. The CDR3 DNA sequence: TGTGCCAGCAGCTGGACAGCGCTCAATCAGCCCCAGCATTTT. Protein: CASSWTALNQPQHF.

This clonotype has at least ten counts. The V and J genes are TRBV10-3 and TRBJ2-6, with D maybe TRBD2 (5 bases). Trimming took 2 bases from V and 2 from J, leaving 19 bases between them. Looked up from germline, CDR1 is ENHRY and CDR2 is SYGVKD. This CDR3 spans 19 amino acids. CDR3 amino acids: CAISEQPGTHLPGANVLTF. In DNA, the CDR3 is TGTGCCATCAGTGAGCAGCCGGGAACGCACCTCCCTGGGGCCAACGTCCTGACTTTC.

The J gene is TRBJ2-4, the V gene TRBV27, with D unresolved. Germline-derived CDR1 and CDR2 are MNHEY and SMNVEV (reference sequence). Trimming cost V 6 bases and J 9 bases, with 18 bases left between them. CDR3 length: 14 residues. The CDR3 nucleotides are TGTGCCAGCAGAGCCAACCTCCGACCGGGCATTCAGTACTTC. Translation gives CASRANLRPGIQYF.

This clonotype was seen many times. This rearrangement joins TRBV5-1 to TRBJ2-5; D is perhaps TRBD1 (5 bases). The V gene lost 5 bases and the J gene lost 2 bases, with 10 bases spanning the gap. This CDR3 spans 13 amino acids. From germline, CDR1 is SGHRS and CDR2 YFSETQ. As DNA, the CDR3 is TGCGCCAGCAGGCAGGGAAGTCAAGAGACCCAGTACTTC. Translation gives CASRQGSQETQYF.

This clonotype came up many times. This chain uses TRBV7-8 with TRBJ1-5, with no clear D. The V gene's germline CDR1 is SGHVS and CDR2 FQNEAQ. This CDR3 spans 16 amino acids. The germline V and J ends were trimmed by 5 bases and 3 bases, with 17 bases remaining between them. CDR3 protein: CASSHINYSPNQPQHF. The DNA for the CDR3 is TGTGCCAGCAGCCATATTAACTATAGCCCCAATCAGCCCCAGCATTTT.

This clonotype appeared a few times. This chain links TRBV29-1 with TRBJ1-1; D may be TRBD1 (6 bases). This CDR3 contains 15 residues. Looked up from germline, CDR1 is SQVTM and CDR2 is ANQGSEA. Trimming took 2 bases from V and 1 from J, leaving 14 bases between them. CDR3 in amino acids: CSVERPGGANTEAFF. The CDR3 DNA reads TGCAGCGTTGAACGCCCTGGGGGGGCGAACACTGAAGCTTTCTTT.

This clonotype showed up many times. The chain carries TRBV7-2 and TRBJ2-3; D is unclear. Per the germline V gene, CDR1 is SGHTA and CDR2 is FQGNSA. The CDR3 is made up of 13 amino acids. The germline V and J ends were trimmed by 5 bases and 2 bases, with 8 bases remaining between them. This chain's CDR3 is CASSPGLTDTQYF. DNA of the CDR3: TGTGCCAGCAGCCCCGGGCTCACAGATACGCAGTATTTT.

This clonotype was counted between two and nine times. V gene TRBV7-6 combines with J gene TRBJ2-5, with TRBD1 matching 9 bases. The junction had 7 bases not matched to a gene; V was cut back by 8 bases and J by 3 bases. Germline V gene lookup returns CDR1 SGHVS and CDR2 FNYEAQ. This CDR3 has 14 residues. The CDR3 DNA sequence: TGTGCCAGCCGTAACCGGGACAGGGAAGAGACCCAGTACTTC. Protein product: CASRNRDREETQYF. Combining the CDR3 with reference TRBV7-6 and TRBJ2-5 gives the whole variable domain GAGVSQSPRYKVTKRGQDVALRCDPISGHVSLYWYRQALGQGPEFLTYFNYEAQQDKSGLPNDRFSAERPEGSISTLTIQRTEQRDSAMYRCASRNRDREETQYFGPGTRLLVL.

The chain carries TRBV6-2 or TRBV6-3 and TRBJ2-7, with TRBD1 identical over 9 bases. CDR1 MNHEY and CDR2 SVGEGT come from the germline V gene. V lost 2 bases and J lost 6; bases outside the gene matches: 5. The length of the CDR3 is 14 residues. This chain's CDR3 is CASSYVGTGFEQYF. As DNA, the CDR3 is TGTGCCAGCAGTTACGTCGGGACAGGGTTCGAGCAGTACTTC.

This clonotype has ten or more counts. This sequence joins TRBV12-3 or TRBV12-4 and TRBJ2-3; D may be TRBD1 (5 bases). Trimming took off 10 bases at V and 6 bases at J, with 14 bases between the two ends. The CDR3 consists of 12 residues. The CDR3 DNA reads as TGTGCCACCAAGAATAACAGGGATACGCAGTATTTT. It translates to CATKNNRDTQYF.

This clonotype was seen a handful of times. This chain uses TRBV7-9 with TRBJ2-5, with D possibly TRBD2 on 6 matching bases. The V gene lost 2 bases and the J gene lost 1 base, with 17 bases spanning the gap. Germline V gene sequence: CDR1 SEHNR, CDR2 FQNEAQ (reference sequence). This CDR3 region has 17 residues. The CDR3 DNA reads as TGTGCCAGCAGCTTACGCCTGATAGCGGCAACCCAAGAGACCCAGTACTTC. This gives the protein CASSLRLIAATQETQYF. Complete variable domain (other parts from reference TRBV7-9 and TRBJ2-5): DTGVSQNPRHKITKRGQNVTFRCDPISEHNRLYWYRQTLGQGPEFLTYFQNEAQLEKSRLLSDRFSAERPKGSFSTLEIQRTEQGDSAMYLCASSLRLIAATQETQYFGPGTRLLVL.

Only a few counts were recorded for this clonotype. The J gene is TRBJ1-1, the V gene TRBV4-3; TRBD1 might be the D (6 bases). The germline gives CDR1 LGHNA, CDR2 YSLEER. The CDR3 length is 15 residues. V shed 1 base and J shed 5 bases, with 14 bases lying between them. The CDR3 spells CASSQGRTERTEAFF. CDR3 DNA sequence: TGCGCCAGCAGCCAAGGAAGGACAGAGAGGACTGAAGCTTTCTTT.